The TCR beta chain described here comes from a study of CD8 T cells in Susac syndrome. RNA in amounts of roughly 0.5 to 1 ug was reverse transcribed with random hexamers. TCRdb re-derived calls from the immunoSEQ multiplex PCR reads in MiXCR, one entry per CDR3 protein. The repertoire holds just over 300,000 distinct CDR3 sequences, with 90% to 95% as singletons. Germline CDR1 is DFQATT and CDR2 is SNEGSKA (reference sequence). V trimming: 6 bases; J trimming: 4 bases; junction bases outside the gene matches: 11. The CDR3 loop spans 14 amino acids. The chain links TRBV20-1 to TRBJ2-5; 7 bases align to TRBD2. This clonotype originated in a human donor with multiple sclerosis. The sample comprised CD4+ T cells from PBMCs. CDR3 in DNA: TGCAGTGCCCACGACGCGGGGGAGAGAGAGACCCAGTACTTC. Residues: CSAHDAGERETQYF.